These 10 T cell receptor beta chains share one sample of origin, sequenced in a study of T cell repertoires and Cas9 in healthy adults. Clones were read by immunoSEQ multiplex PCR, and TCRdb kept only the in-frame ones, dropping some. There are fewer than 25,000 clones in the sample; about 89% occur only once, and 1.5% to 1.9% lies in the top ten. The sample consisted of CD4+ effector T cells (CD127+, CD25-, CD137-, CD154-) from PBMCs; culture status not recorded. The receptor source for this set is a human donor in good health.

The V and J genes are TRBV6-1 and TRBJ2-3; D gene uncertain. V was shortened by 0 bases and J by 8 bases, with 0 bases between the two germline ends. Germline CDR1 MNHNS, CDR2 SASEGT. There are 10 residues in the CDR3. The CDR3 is CASSEATQYF. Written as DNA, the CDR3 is TGTGCCAGCAGTGAAGCTACGCAGTATTTT.

The CDR3 sequence is CASSPGDRDFPEAFF. CDR3 sequence (DNA): TGCGCCAGCAGCCCCGGGGACAGGGATTTTCCTGAAGCTTTCTTT. The J gene is TRBJ1-1, the V gene TRBV5-1; 9 nucleotides agree with TRBD1. This CDR3 is 15 amino acids long. Unmatched junction bases numbered 10, after V lost 4 bases and J lost 6 bases. Germline V gives CDR1 SGHRS, CDR2 YFSETQ.

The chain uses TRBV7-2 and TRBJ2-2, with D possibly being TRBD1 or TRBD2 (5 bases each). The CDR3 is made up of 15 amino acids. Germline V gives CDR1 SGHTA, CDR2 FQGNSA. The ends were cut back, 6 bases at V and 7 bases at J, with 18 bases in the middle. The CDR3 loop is CASSFTGRRGGELFF. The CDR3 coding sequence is TGTGCCAGCAGTTTTACGGGACGACGGGGCGGGGAGCTGTTTTTT.

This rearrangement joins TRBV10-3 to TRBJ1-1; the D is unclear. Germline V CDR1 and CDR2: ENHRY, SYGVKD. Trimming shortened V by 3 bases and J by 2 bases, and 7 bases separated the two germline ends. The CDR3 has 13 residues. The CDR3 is CAISDNKNTEAFF. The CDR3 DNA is TGTGCCATCAGTGATAACAAAAACACTGAAGCTTTCTTT.

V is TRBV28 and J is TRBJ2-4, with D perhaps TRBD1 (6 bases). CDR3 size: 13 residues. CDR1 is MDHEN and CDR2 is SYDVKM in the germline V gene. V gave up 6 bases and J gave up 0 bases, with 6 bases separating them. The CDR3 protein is CASRDRAKNIQYF. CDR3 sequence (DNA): TGTGCCAGCAGGGACAGAGCCAAAAACATTCAGTACTTC. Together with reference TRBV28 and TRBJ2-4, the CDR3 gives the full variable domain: DVKVTQSSRYLVKRTGEKVFLECVQDMDHENMFWYRQDPGLGLRLIYFSYDVKMKEKGDIPEGYSVSREKKERFSLILESASTNQTSMYLCASRDRAKNIQYFGAGTRLSVL.

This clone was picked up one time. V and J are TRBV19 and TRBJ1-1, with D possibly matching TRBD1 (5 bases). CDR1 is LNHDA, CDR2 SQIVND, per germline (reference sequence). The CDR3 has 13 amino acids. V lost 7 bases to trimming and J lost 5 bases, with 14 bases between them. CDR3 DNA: TGTGCCAGTAAGGACGGGGGGAGGACTGAAGCTTTCTTT. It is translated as CASKDGGRTEAFF.

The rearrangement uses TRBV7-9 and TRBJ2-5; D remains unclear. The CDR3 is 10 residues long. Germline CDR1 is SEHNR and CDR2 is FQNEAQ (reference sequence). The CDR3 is CAGEQETQYF. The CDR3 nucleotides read TGTGCGGGCGAACAAGAGACCCAGTACTTC.

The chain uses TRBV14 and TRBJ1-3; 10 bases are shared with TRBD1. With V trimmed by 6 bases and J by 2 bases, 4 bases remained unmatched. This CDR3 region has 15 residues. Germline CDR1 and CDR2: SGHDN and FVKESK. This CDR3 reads CASRDRGPTGNTIYF. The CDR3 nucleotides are TGTGCCAGCAGAGACAGGGGGCCCACTGGAAACACCATATATTTT.

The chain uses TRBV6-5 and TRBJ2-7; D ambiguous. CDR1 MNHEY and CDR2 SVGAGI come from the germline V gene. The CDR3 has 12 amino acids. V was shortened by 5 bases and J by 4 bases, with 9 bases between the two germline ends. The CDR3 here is CASSVQKYEQYF. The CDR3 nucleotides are TGTGCCAGCAGTGTCCAGAAATACGAGCAGTACTTC.

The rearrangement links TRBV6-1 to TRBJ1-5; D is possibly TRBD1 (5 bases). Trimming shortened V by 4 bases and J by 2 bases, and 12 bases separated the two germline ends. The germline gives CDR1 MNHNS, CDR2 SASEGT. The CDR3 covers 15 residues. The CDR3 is CASSAQGRGNQPQHF. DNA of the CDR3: TGTGCCAGCAGTGCTCAGGGTCGGGGCAATCAGCCCCAGCATTTT.